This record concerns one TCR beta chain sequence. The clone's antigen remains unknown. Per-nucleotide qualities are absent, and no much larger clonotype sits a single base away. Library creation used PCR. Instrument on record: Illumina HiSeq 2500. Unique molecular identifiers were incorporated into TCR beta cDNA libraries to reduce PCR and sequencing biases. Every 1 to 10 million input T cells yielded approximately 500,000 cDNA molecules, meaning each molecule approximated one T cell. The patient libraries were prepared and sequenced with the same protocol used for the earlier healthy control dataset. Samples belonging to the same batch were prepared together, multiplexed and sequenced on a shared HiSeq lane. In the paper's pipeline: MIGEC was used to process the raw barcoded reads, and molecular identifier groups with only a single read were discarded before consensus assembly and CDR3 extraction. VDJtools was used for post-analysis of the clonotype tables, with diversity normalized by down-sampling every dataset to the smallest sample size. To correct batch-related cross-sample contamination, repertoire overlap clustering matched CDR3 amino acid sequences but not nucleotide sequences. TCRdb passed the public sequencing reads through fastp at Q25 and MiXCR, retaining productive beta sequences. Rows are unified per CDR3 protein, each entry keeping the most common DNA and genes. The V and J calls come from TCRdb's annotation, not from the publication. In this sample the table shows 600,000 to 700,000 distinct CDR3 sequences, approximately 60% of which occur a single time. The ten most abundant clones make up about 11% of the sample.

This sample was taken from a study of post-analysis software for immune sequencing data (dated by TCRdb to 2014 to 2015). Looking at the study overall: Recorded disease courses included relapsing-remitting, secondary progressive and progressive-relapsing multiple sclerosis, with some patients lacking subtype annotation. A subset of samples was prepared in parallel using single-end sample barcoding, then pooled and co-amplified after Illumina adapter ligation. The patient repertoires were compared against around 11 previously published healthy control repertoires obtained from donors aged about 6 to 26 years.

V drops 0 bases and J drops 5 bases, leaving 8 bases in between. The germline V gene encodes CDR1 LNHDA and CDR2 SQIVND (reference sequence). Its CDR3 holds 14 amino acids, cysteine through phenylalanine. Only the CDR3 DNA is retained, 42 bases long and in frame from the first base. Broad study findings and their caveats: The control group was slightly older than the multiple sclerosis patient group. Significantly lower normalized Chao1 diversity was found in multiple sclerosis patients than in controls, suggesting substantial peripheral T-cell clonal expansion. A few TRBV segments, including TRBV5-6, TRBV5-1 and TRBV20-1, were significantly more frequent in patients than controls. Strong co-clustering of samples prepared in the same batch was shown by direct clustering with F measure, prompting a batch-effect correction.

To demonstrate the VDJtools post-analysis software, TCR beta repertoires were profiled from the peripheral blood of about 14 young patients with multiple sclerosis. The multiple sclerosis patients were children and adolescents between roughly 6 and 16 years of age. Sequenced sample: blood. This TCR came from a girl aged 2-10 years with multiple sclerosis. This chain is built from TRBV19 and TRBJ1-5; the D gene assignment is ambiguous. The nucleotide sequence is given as TGTGCCAGTAGTATAGACGGATGGGATCAGCCCCAGCATTTT. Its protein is CASSIDGWDQPQHF.